This TCR beta chain was sequenced during a study of response to subunit inactivated influenza vaccine. Whole-study findings and limits: The study's authors posited that every seasonal influenza vaccination enlists few new T cells.

TCRdb re-called the RT-PCR reads through MiXCR, storing one row per CDR3 protein. The sample has some 500,000 distinct CDR3 sequences, 16% seen once. This clonotype was detected only a few times. Antigen specificity is unknown. This CDR3 has 15 residues. The germline V and J ends were trimmed by 4 bases and 0 bases, with 9 bases remaining between them. Germline V gene lookup returns CDR1 ENHRY and CDR2 SYGVKD. This TCR came from a man between 50 and 75 years old who received an inactivated influenza vaccine. This sample comprised CD4+ T cells sorted from PBMCs, obtained roughly 24 months after vaccination. This rearrangement joins TRBV10-3 to TRBJ2-2; no clear D. Here the CDR3 DNA reads TGTGCCATCAGTGGAGGAGTAACGAACACCGGGGAGCTGTTTTTT. Amino acid sequence: CAISGGVTNTGELFF.